This passage covers 14 T cell receptor beta chains from one sample sequenced in a study of T cell responses to AZD1222 COVID-19 vaccine. The repertoire was sequenced with immunoSEQ multiplex PCR; TCRdb's copy has only in-frame clones and lacks some. The sample consists of about 180,000 clones, 90% of them appearing once. The sample in question was peripheral blood, obtained on day 0 of AZD1222 vaccination. The receptors were sampled from an adult in good health.

The chain has TRBV28 and TRBJ1-2; D is possibly TRBD1 (5 bases). Looked up from germline, CDR1 is MDHEN and CDR2 is SYDVKM. This CDR3 has 15 residues. The V end lost 3 bases, the J end lost 7 bases, and 18 bases lay between the germline ends. The CDR3 DNA is TGTGCCAGCAGTTTGGTCGTCAGGGATCTTCGTGGCTACACCTTC. Translating it yields CASSLVVRDLRGYTF.

Here the CDR3 reads CASRSGTGSVGANSPLHF. CDR3 nucleotide sequence: TGCGCCAGCAGGTCCGGGACAGGGAGTGTCGGGGCCAATTCACCCCTCCACTTT. The chain couples TRBV4-3 to TRBJ1-6; 9 bases are shared with TRBD1. The CDR3 is 18 amino acids. Germline CDR1 is LGHNA and CDR2 is YSLEER. V gave up 6 bases and J gave up 7 bases; unmatched junction bases: 16.

The J gene is TRBJ2-7, the V gene TRBV7-3; 9 bases match TRBD2. CDR1 is SGHTA, CDR2 FQGTGA, per germline. The CDR3 is 16 amino acids. The trim removed 0 bases at V and 2 bases at J, leaving 5 bases unmatched. The CDR3 loop reads CASSLTSGGLPYEQYF. The CDR3 DNA reads TGTGCCAGCAGCTTAACTAGCGGGGGCCTTCCCTACGAGCAGTACTTC.

V gene TRBV6-5 combines with J gene TRBJ2-5; TRBD1 matches at 7 bases. This CDR3 is built from 15 residues. V shed 4 bases, J shed 1 base, and the junction held 6 bases outside the gene matches. Germline-derived CDR1 and CDR2 are MNHEY and SVGAGI. CDR3 coding DNA: TGTGCCAGCAGTTCCGGGACAGCTTTCCAAGAGACCCAGTACTTC. This translates into CASSSGTAFQETQYF.

The chain recombines TRBV28 with TRBJ2-7; 9 bases line up with TRBD1. V was pared by 1 base and J by 4 bases, with 2 bases of the junction left unmatched. CDR1 is MDHEN and CDR2 is SYDVKM in the germline V gene. The CDR3 runs 14 residues. The CDR3 region is CASSLYRGLYEQYF. The CDR3 DNA follows: TGTGCCAGCAGTTTATACAGGGGGCTGTACGAGCAGTACTTC. The full variable domain, its missing parts supplied by reference TRBV28 and TRBJ2-7, is DVKVTQSSRYLVKRTGEKVFLECVQDMDHENMFWYRQDPGLGLRLIYFSYDVKMKEKGDIPEGYSVSREKKERFSLILESASTNQTSMYLCASSLYRGLYEQYFGPGTRLTVT.

The rearrangement links TRBV11-3 to TRBJ2-2; D uncertain. The CDR3 length is 14 residues. V dropped 6 bases and J dropped 0 bases, with 8 bases sitting between them. Germline V lookup: CDR1 SGHNT, CDR2 YENEEA. CDR3 in DNA: TGTGCCAGCAGTGGCACCTCGAACACCGGGGAGCTGTTTTTT. It codes for CASSGTSNTGELFF.

The chain is built from TRBV2 and TRBJ2-2; TRBD2 matches 7 bases. The CDR3 sequence is 18 residues long. CDR1 SNHLY and CDR2 FYNNEI come from the germline V gene. Unmatched junction bases numbered 14, after V lost 6 bases and J lost 1 base. The CDR3 spells CASSLVTTSDLNTGELFF. The CDR3 bases are TGTGCCAGCAGCCTAGTAACTACTAGCGACCTGAACACCGGGGAGCTGTTTTTT.

This chain links TRBV5-1 with TRBJ2-7; D is possibly TRBD1 (6 bases). The CDR3 has 15 amino acids. V was pared by 4 bases and J by 4 bases, with 18 bases between. CDR1 is SGHRS, CDR2 YFSETQ, per germline. As DNA, the CDR3 is TGCGCCAGCAGCGCCGCGTTGGGGGCGAAGTACGAGCAGTACTTC. As protein: CASSAALGAKYEQYF.

The J gene is TRBJ2-2, the V gene TRBV7-9, with D tentatively TRBD2 (5 bases). Germline-derived CDR1 and CDR2 are SEHNR and FQNEAQ (reference sequence). Between the trimmed V and J ends, which lost 3 bases and 3 bases, there was a span of 17 bases. This CDR3 has 17 amino acids. CDR3 coding DNA: TGTGCCAGCAGCTTTCCCCTACGGGAAGTGGACACCGGGGAGCTGTTTTTT. This gives the protein CASSFPLREVDTGELFF.

Details on this clone: The junction shows a germline mismatch at one end, possibly a read error. The chain has TRBV11-3 and TRBJ1-2; tentatively, D is TRBD1 (6 bases). This CDR3 is built from 12 residues. CDR1 is SGHNT and CDR2 is YENEEA in the germline V gene. CDR3 bases: TGTGCCAGCAGCTTTAGTACAGGGATCATCTCCTTC. This sequence encodes CASSFSTGIISF. The whole variable domain, remainder taken from reference TRBV11-3 and TRBJ1-2, is EAGVVQSPRYKIIEKKQPVAFWCNPISGHNTLYWYLQNLGQGPELLIRYENEEAVDDSQLPKDRFSAERLKGVDSTLKIQPAELGDSAVYLCASSFSTGIISFGSGTRLTVV.

This clone was detected a few times. The chain joins TRBV2 to TRBJ1-1; D gene ambiguous. Germline CDR1 is SNHLY and CDR2 is FYNNEI. The CDR3 runs to 12 residues. V gave up 3 bases and J gave up 0 bases, with 2 bases separating them. This CDR3 is CASSEVNTEAFF. For the CDR3, the DNA is TGTGCCAGCAGTGAGGTGAACACTGAAGCTTTCTTT.

The chain couples TRBV5-1 to TRBJ1-5; TRBD1 is a possible D gene (5 bases). This CDR3 has 13 amino acids. V lost 0 bases to trimming and J lost 6 bases, with 7 bases between them. Germline V gene sequence: CDR1 SGHRS, CDR2 YFSETQ. This chain's CDR3 is CASSLAGGQPQHF. The CDR3 bases are TGCGCCAGCAGCTTGGCCGGGGGTCAGCCCCAGCATTTT.

This clone occurred a few times. J is TRBJ2-2 and V is TRBV30, with a tentative D call TRBD1 (6 bases). The germline V and J ends were trimmed by 5 bases and 5 bases, with 18 bases remaining between them. The V gene's germline CDR1 is GTSNPN and CDR2 SVGIG (reference sequence). The CDR3 is made up of 15 amino acids. CDR3 amino acids: CAWEGHGKPTGELFF. The CDR3 nucleotides read TGTGCCTGGGAGGGACACGGGAAACCTACCGGGGAGCTGTTTTTT.

The chain is built from TRBV4-1 and TRBJ2-3; weak D call: TRBD2 (6 bases). This CDR3 spans 16 amino acids. Trimming pared 1 base from V and 2 bases from J, leaving 13 bases between. CDR1 MGHRA and CDR2 YSYEKL come from the germline V gene. DNA for the CDR3: TGCGCCAGCAGCCAAGTTCCGGGACTCCTCACAGATACGCAGTATTTT. Translation gives CASSQVPGLLTDTQYF.